A single sample gave rise to the 16 T cell receptor beta chains below, sequenced in a study of T cells after yellow fever vaccination (dated by TCRdb to the late 2010s). Receptor libraries were prepared by 5' RACE. Sequencing used an Illumina NovaSeq 6000. TCRdb cleaned the public reads at Q25 with fastp, built clones with MiXCR and kept in-frame beta chains. Rows merge per CDR3 protein into single entries with the most common DNA and genes. The sample includes 200,000 to 300,000 distinct CDR3 sequences, with roughly 3.5% observed a single time. The ten largest clones represent under 20% of the sample. The sample's treatment or condition label, decoded: live attenuated yellow fever vaccine strain. The specimen comprised PBMCs, sampled 15 days after the yellow fever booster vaccination. These receptors were taken from a man aged 18 to 30 who received the YFV17D yellow fever vaccine.

This clonotype was recorded many times. The CDR3 is CASSQDNRVEKLFF. The DNA of the CDR3 is TGCGCCAGCAGCCAAGACAACAGAGTTGAAAAACTGTTTTTT. The chain joins TRBV4-1 to TRBJ1-4; D remains unclear. Germline V lookup: CDR1 MGHRA, CDR2 YSYEKL. This CDR3 comprises 14 residues. V was shortened by 0 bases and J by 7 bases, with 9 bases between the two germline ends.

Ten or more counts support this clonotype. V and J are TRBV6-2 or TRBV6-3 and TRBJ2-2; 10 positions match TRBD2. The V segment lost 6 bases and the J segment 6 bases; nucleotides outside the gene matches: 10. The CDR3 has 16 amino acids. In germline, CDR1 is MNHEY, CDR2 SVGEGT. CDR3 coding DNA: TGTGCCAGCAGAAGAGACAGCGGGGGGGCCTCCGGGGAGCTGTTTTTT. It translates to CASRRDSGGASGELFF.

The chain employs TRBV12-3 or TRBV12-4 and TRBJ2-5; D perhaps matches TRBD2 (5 bases). Trimming pared 6 bases from V and 2 bases from J, leaving 16 bases between. CDR3 length: 15 amino acids. The CDR3 spells CASRPLSGPQETQYF. DNA for the CDR3: TGTGCCAGCAGACCCCTAAGCGGCCCTCAAGAGACCCAGTACTTC.

This clonotype appeared many times. The chain is built from TRBV18 and TRBJ2-2; 9 positions match TRBD1. Germline-derived CDR1 and CDR2 are KGHSH and LQKENI. The J segment lost 5 bases and the V segment lost 1 base, leaving 8 bases of the junction unmatched. The CDR3 extends over 17 amino acids. CDR3 in DNA: TGTGCCAGCTCACCACGATCGGGACAGGGACGGACCGGGGAGCTGTTTTTT. Amino acids: CASSPRSGQGRTGELFF.

At least ten counts were recorded for this clonotype. CDR3 nucleotide sequence: TGTGCCAGCAGCCAAGGGCGTGGTGAACCCACAGATACGCAGTATTTT. Its translation is CASSQGRGEPTDTQYF. The chain couples TRBV4-2 to TRBJ2-3; D gene ambiguous. Germline lookup yields CDR1 LGHNA and CDR2 YNFKEQ. The CDR3 is 16 amino acids. Trimming removed 1 base from V and 2 bases from J, with 13 bases in between.

This clonotype was picked up one time. This rearrangement joins TRBV28 to TRBJ1-6; D gene ambiguous. The V gene's germline CDR1 is MDHEN and CDR2 SYDVKM. The CDR3 is 12 residues long. V lost 6 bases and J lost 10, with 10 bases in between. CDR3 bases: TGTGCCAGCAGGGTATTAGGGTCACCCCTCCACTTT. Amino acids: CASRVLGSPLHF.

Many counts were recorded for this clonotype. This chain links TRBV12-3 or TRBV12-4 with TRBJ1-1; TRBD1 agrees at 7 bases. V shed 7 bases and J 7 bases; nucleotides not matched to a gene: 12. CDR3 length equals 14 residues. The CDR3 loop reads CASTHPPRQGEAFF. The CDR3 DNA is TGTGCCAGCACCCATCCTCCACGACAGGGTGAAGCTTTCTTT.

This clonotype came up many times. The chain uses TRBV27 and TRBJ2-3; TRBD2 agrees at 11 bases. The CDR3 runs 16 residues. Germline V gene lookup returns CDR1 MNHEY and CDR2 SMNVEV (reference sequence). After removal of 5 bases from V and 2 bases from J, the junction contained 6 bases not matched to a gene. CDR3 sequence reads: CASSDGTSGVTDTQYF. The CDR3 coding sequence is TGTGCCAGCAGTGACGGGACTAGCGGAGTCACAGATACGCAGTATTTT.

This clonotype has at least ten counts. The chain uses TRBV7-2 and TRBJ2-4; D is possibly TRBD2 (7 bases). Germline V gene lookup returns CDR1 SGHTA and CDR2 FQGNSA. The V end lost 5 bases, the J end lost 11 bases, and 19 bases lay between the germline ends. This CDR3 spans 14 amino acids. CDR3 nucleotide sequence: TGTGCCAGCAGCACCCAGGGGCAAGGGGGGGTTCAGTACTTC. It codes for CASSTQGQGGVQYF. Looking up the rest from reference TRBV7-2 and TRBJ2-4 gives the full variable domain: GAGVSQSPSNKVTEKGKDVELRCDPISGHTALYWYRQSLGQGLEFLIYFQGNSAPDKSGLPSDRFSAERTGGSVSTLTIQRTQQEDSAVYLCASSTQGQGGVQYFGAGTRLSVL.

This clonotype was seen ten or more times. This sequence joins TRBV5-1 and TRBJ2-5; tentative D call: TRBD1 (6 bases). Trimming took 5 bases from V and 5 from J, leaving 19 bases between them. Germline V gene data show CDR1 as SGHRS and CDR2 as YFSETQ. The CDR3 extends over 15 amino acids. In nucleotides, the CDR3 is TGCGCCAGCAGTTTAACGACCTCAGGGGACGAGACCCAGTACTTC. Encoded protein: CASSLTTSGDETQYF.

This clonotype was observed many times. This chain joins TRBV10-3 and TRBJ2-3; D not resolved. Trimming removed 6 bases from V and 5 bases from J, with 6 bases in between. The length of the CDR3 is 11 residues. Germline CDR1 reads ENHRY; CDR2 reads SYGVKD. CDR3 loop: CAIRVVDTQYF. The CDR3 DNA reads TGTGCCATCAGAGTTGTAGATACGCAGTATTTT.

The chain combines TRBV23-1 with TRBJ2-2; the D call may be TRBD1 or TRBD2 (5 bases each). TRBV23-1 is annotated as an ORF whose role is uncertain. V lost 4 bases to trimming and J lost 7 bases, with 19 bases between them. This CDR3 is built from 16 residues. The CDR3 reads CASSRDDDSGSGELFF. The DNA for the CDR3 is TGCGCCAGCAGTCGAGATGACGACAGCGGCAGCGGGGAGCTGTTTTTT.

This clonotype appeared many times. The chain carries TRBV29-1 and TRBJ2-2; D is undetermined. The length of the CDR3 is 11 residues. V was trimmed by 2 bases and J by 5 bases, leaving 3 bases between them. Germline lookup yields CDR1 SQVTM and CDR2 ANQGSEA. The CDR3 DNA reads as TGCAGCGTTGAAAAGACCGGGGAGCTGTTTTTT. Translation gives CSVEKTGELFF.

The sample holds many counts of this clonotype. The V and J genes are TRBV24-1 and TRBJ2-5; 7 bases match TRBD2. The CDR3 consists of 14 residues. With V trimmed by 9 bases and J by 0 bases, 6 bases remained unmatched. The germline V gene has CDR1 KGHDR and CDR2 SFDVKD. CDR3 region: CATRGRGDQETQYF. CDR3 bases: TGTGCCACCCGCGGACGGGGGGACCAAGAGACCCAGTACTTC.

This clonotype was seen repeatedly, ten times or more. The rearrangement joins TRBV5-1 to TRBJ2-7, with D maybe TRBD1 (6 bases). Germline V gene sequence: CDR1 SGHRS, CDR2 YFSETQ. This CDR3 is 16 amino acids long. The V end lost 4 bases, the J end lost 5 bases, and 22 bases lay between the germline ends. The CDR3 here is CASSGNRDASTDEQYF. DNA of the CDR3: TGCGCCAGCAGCGGTAACAGGGATGCAAGCACCGACGAGCAGTACTTC.

This clonotype was detected ten times or more. The chain employs TRBV12-3 or TRBV12-4 and TRBJ2-2; 9 bases are a match to TRBD1. Trimming took 6 bases from V and 4 from J; bases not matched to a gene: 9. This CDR3 contains 16 residues. CDR3 sequence: CASSDPGQGSTGELFF. In DNA, the CDR3 is TGTGCCAGCAGCGACCCCGGACAGGGGAGCACCGGGGAGCTGTTTTTT.